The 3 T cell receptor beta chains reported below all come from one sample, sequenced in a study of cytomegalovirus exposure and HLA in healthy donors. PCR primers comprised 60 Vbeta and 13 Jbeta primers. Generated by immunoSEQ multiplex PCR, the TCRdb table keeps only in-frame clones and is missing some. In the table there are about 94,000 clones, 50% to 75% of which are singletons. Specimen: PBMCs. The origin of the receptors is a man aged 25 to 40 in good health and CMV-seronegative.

The CDR3 DNA reads TGTGCCAGCAGTGACTCGTTAACCGGGGAGCTGTTTTTT. It encodes CASSDSLTGELFF. The V gene is TRBV6-4, the J gene TRBJ2-2; D is unclear. The CDR3 sequence is 13 residues long. The V end lost 0 bases, the J end lost 5 bases, and 4 bases lay between the germline ends. CDR1 and CDR2 from the germline V gene are MRHNA and SNTAGT.

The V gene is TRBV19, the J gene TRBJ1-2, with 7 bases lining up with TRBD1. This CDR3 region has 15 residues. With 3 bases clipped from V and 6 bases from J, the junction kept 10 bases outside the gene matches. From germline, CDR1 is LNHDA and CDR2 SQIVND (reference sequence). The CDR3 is CASSINEGARDGYTF. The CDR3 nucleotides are TGTGCCAGTAGTATCAACGAGGGGGCGCGTGATGGCTACACCTTC.

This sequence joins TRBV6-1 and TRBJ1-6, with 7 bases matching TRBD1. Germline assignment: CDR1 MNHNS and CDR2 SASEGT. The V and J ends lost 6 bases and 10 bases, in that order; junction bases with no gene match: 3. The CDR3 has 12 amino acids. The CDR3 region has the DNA TGTGCCAGCAGACAGGGGAAATCACCCCTCCACTTT. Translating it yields CASRQGKSPLHF.